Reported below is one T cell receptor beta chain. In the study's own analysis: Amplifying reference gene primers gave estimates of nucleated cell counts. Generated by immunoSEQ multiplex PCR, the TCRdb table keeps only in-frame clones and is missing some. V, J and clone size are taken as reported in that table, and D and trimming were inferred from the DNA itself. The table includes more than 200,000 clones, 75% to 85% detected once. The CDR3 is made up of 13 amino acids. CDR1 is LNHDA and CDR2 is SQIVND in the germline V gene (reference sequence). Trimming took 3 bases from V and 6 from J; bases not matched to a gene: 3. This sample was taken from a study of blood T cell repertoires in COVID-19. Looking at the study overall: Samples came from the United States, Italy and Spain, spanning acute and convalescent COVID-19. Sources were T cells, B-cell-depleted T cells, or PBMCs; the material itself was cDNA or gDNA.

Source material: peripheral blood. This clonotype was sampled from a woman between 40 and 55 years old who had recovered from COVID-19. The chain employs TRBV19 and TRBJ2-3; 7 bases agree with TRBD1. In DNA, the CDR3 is TGTGCCAGTAGTATTGGGGGACAGGATACGCAGTATTTT. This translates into CASSIGGQDTQYF. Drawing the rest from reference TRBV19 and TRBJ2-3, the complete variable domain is DGGITQSPKYLFRKEGQNVTLSCEQNLNHDAMYWYRQDPGQGLRLIYYSQIVNDFQKGDIAEGYSVSREKKESFPLTVTSAQKNPTAFYLCASSIGGQDTQYFGPGTRLTVL.